A single sample is the source of the 32 T cell receptor beta chains below, sequenced in a study of cytomegalovirus exposure and HLA in healthy donors. In the PCR, 60 Vbeta and 13 Jbeta primers were used. TCRdb's copy holds only in-frame clones and misses some; the assay was immunoSEQ multiplex PCR. The sample gives more than 200,000 clones, about three quarters of which show up once; roughly 15% is in the top ten. The sequenced sample was PBMCs. These receptors came from a man between 40 and 49 years old in good health and CMV-seronegative.

The rearrangement uses TRBV7-2 and TRBJ2-3; 7 bases match TRBD1. This CDR3 is 14 amino acids long. CDR1 and CDR2 (germline): SGHTA, FQGNSA. The V gene end was trimmed by 5 bases and the J gene end by 0 bases; junction bases not matched to a gene: 2. The CDR3 coding sequence is TGTGCCAGCAGCGACAGGGCTAGCACAGATACGCAGTATTTT. Its translation: CASSDRASTDTQYF.

The chain joins TRBV9 to TRBJ2-7; 7 bases are a match to TRBD2. Unmatched junction bases numbered 3, after V lost 3 bases and J lost 0 bases. The CDR3 totals 14 residues. Germline-derived CDR1 and CDR2 are SGDLS and YYNGEE. The CDR3 DNA sequence: TGTGCCAGCAGCGGGGGGGGAAACTCCTACGAGCAGTACTTC. The encoded protein is CASSGGGNSYEQYF. Full variable domain (missing parts from reference TRBV9 and TRBJ2-7): DSGVTQTPKHLITATGQRVTLRCSPRSGDLSVYWYQQSLDQGLQFLIQYYNGEERAKGNILERFSAQQFPDLHSELNLSSLELGDSALYFCASSGGGNSYEQYFGPGTRLTVT.

V and J are TRBV7-2 and TRBJ2-1; TRBD2 matches 7 bases. Germline V gives CDR1 SGHTA, CDR2 FQGNSA. The CDR3 sequence is 16 residues long. Unmatched junction bases numbered 4, after V lost 1 base and J lost 1 base. This CDR3 is CASSLVVGGSYNEQFF. The CDR3 DNA follows: TGTGCCAGCAGCTTAGTGGTGGGGGGGTCCTACAATGAGCAGTTCTTC.

The J gene is TRBJ2-1, the V gene TRBV10-1; 8 bases line up with TRBD2. The CDR3 runs to 18 residues. Looked up from germline, CDR1 is WNHNN and CDR2 is SYGVQD (reference sequence). Losses at the gene ends were 2 bases for V and 5 bases for J; bases not matched to a gene: 14. The CDR3 spells CASSEGTSLYFGDNEQFF. The CDR3 DNA is TGCGCCAGCAGTGAGGGGACTAGTCTGTACTTTGGGGACAATGAGCAGTTCTTC.

The chain couples TRBV9 to TRBJ2-3; 10 nucleotides match TRBD2. Germline CDR1 is SGDLS and CDR2 is YYNGEE. There are 16 residues in the CDR3. V gave up 2 bases and J gave up 0 bases; unmatched junction bases: 3. In nucleotides, the CDR3 is TGTGCCAGCAGCGTGGGACTAGCGCGAAGCACAGATACGCAGTATTTT. It is translated as CASSVGLARSTDTQYF. Complete variable domain (other parts from reference TRBV9 and TRBJ2-3): DSGVTQTPKHLITATGQRVTLRCSPRSGDLSVYWYQQSLDQGLQFLIQYYNGEERAKGNILERFSAQQFPDLHSELNLSSLELGDSALYFCASSVGLARSTDTQYFGPGTRLTVL.

V usage is TRBV4-1 and J usage is TRBJ1-2; 7 nucleotides line up with TRBD1. CDR1 is MGHRA and CDR2 is YSYEKL in the germline V gene. The CDR3 runs to 13 residues. Germline trimming cut 0 bases from V and 14 bases from J; bases unmatched to any gene: 9. For the CDR3, the DNA is TGCGCCAGCAGCCAAGATTTAGGGGGCAGGCAGACCTTC. Protein: CASSQDLGGRQTF.

The V call is TRBV29-1, the J call TRBJ2-1, with 9 bases identical to TRBD1. The CDR3 is 17 residues long. The V gene's germline CDR1 is SQVTM and CDR2 ANQGSEA. The trim removed 2 bases at V and 0 bases at J, leaving 8 bases unmatched. The CDR3 DNA reads TGCAGCGTTGAAAGGGACAGGGTGTTAAGCTCCTACAATGAGCAGTTCTTC. This encodes CSVERDRVLSSYNEQFF.

The CDR3 nucleotides are TGTGCCAGCAGCCCTAGCCAAGGGGGTGAGCAGTTCTTC. This codes for CASSPSQGGEQFF. The chain links TRBV27 to TRBJ2-1; a possible D gene is TRBD1 (6 bases). CDR1 and CDR2 from the germline V gene are MNHEY and SMNVEV (reference sequence). The CDR3 is 13 amino acids. Trimming took 6 bases from V and 9 from J, leaving 15 bases between them.

This clone came up a few times. This chain uses TRBV11-2 with TRBJ1-1; D is undetermined. The CDR3 loop spans 14 amino acids. V was trimmed by 0 bases and J by 3 bases, leaving 8 bases between them. Germline CDR1 reads SGHAT; CDR2 reads FQNNGV. CDR3 region: CASSLDPGDTEAFF. In DNA, the CDR3 is TGTGCCAGCAGCTTAGATCCCGGGGACACTGAAGCTTTCTTT.

As concerns this clone: A read error may produce the germline difference seen at one junction end. The chain recombines TRBV28 with TRBJ2-2; D possibly corresponds to TRBD1 (6 bases). The CDR3 consists of 15 residues. Germline CDR1 and CDR2: MDHEN and SYDVKM. The CDR3 sequence: CASRLYRANTGELFF. CDR3 sequence (DNA): TGTGCCAGCAGATTATACAGGGCGAACACCGGGGAGCTGTTTTTT.

The gene calls are TRBV13 and TRBJ2-7; 9 positions match TRBD1. The CDR3 has 16 amino acids. After removal of 5 bases from V and 4 bases from J, the junction contained 12 bases not matched to a gene. Germline V gene sequence: CDR1 PRHDT, CDR2 FYEKMQ (reference sequence). The CDR3 coding sequence is TGTGCCAGCAGCCTAAGAGGGGGACAGGGTTCTTACGAGCAGTACTTC. Translation gives CASSLRGGQGSYEQYF.

This clone was detected only a few times. The chain carries TRBV11-2 and TRBJ2-2; 10 bases line up with TRBD2. The CDR3 runs 15 residues. The germline CDR1 and CDR2 sequences are SGHAT and FQNNGV. The trim removed 3 bases at V and 5 bases at J, leaving 3 bases unmatched. This CDR3 is CASSFELAGTGELFF. In DNA form, the CDR3 reads TGTGCCAGCAGCTTCGAACTAGCGGGGACCGGGGAGCTGTTTTTT.

The CDR3 spells CASSGGRVYTF. In DNA form, the CDR3 reads TGTGCCAGCAGCGGAGGGCGCGTCTACACCTTC. J is TRBJ1-2 and V is TRBV9; D gene unclear. This CDR3 has 11 residues. The germline CDR1 and CDR2 sequences are SGDLS and YYNGEE. Trimming left V 3 bases short and J 10 bases short, with 10 bases between.

Concerning this clone: Other DNA sequences from this sample encode an identical CDR3 as well. The V and J genes are TRBV19 and TRBJ1-5; TRBD1 might be the D (5 bases). The CDR3 totals 13 residues. V lost 2 bases and J lost 4, with 6 bases in between. Germline-derived CDR1 and CDR2 are LNHDA and SQIVND (reference sequence). The CDR3 DNA is TGTGCCAGTAGTATAACAGGAAATCAGCCCCAGCATTTT. It translates to CASSITGNQPQHF.

The CDR3 sequence: CASSELAGAGGDTQYF. For the CDR3, the DNA is TGTGCCAGCAGTGAACTAGCGGGGGCCGGGGGGGATACGCAGTATTTT. This chain links TRBV25-1 with TRBJ2-3; TRBD2 aligns across 10 bases. The CDR3 runs 16 residues. Trimming removed 2 bases from V and 6 bases from J; junction bases left unmatched: 8. Germline V gene data show CDR1 as MGHDK and CDR2 as SYGVNS.

The rearrangement joins TRBV5-3 to TRBJ1-5; the D gene is possibly TRBD1 (5 bases). TRBV5-3 is an open reading frame whose function is uncertain. The CDR3 loop spans 16 amino acids. The V and J ends lost 4 bases and 5 bases respectively, with 19 bases between them. The CDR3 DNA reads as TGTGCCAGAAGCGGGGGGGGAGGCCCAGAAGATCAGCCCCAGCATTTT. As protein: CARSGGGGPEDQPQHF.

The chain uses TRBV20-1 and TRBJ1-1; D call uncertain. Germline CDR1 reads DFQATT; CDR2 reads SNEGSKA (reference sequence). The CDR3 runs to 11 residues. Trimming cost V 7 bases and J 0 bases, with 6 bases left between them. CDR3: CSVVVNTEAFF. CDR3 sequence (DNA): TGCAGTGTAGTAGTGAACACTGAAGCTTTCTTT.

The table lists this clone with a count of one. The V and J genes are TRBV6-1 and TRBJ2-7; D is perhaps TRBD1 (6 bases). The V and J ends lost 4 bases and 3 bases respectively, with 16 bases between them. Per germline, CDR1 MNHNS and CDR2 SASEGT. This CDR3 is built from 15 residues. CDR3 coding DNA: TGTGCCAGCAGTGGATCCGGGACACCAATCTACGAGCAGTACTTC. This encodes CASSGSGTPIYEQYF.

The chain carries TRBV29-1 and TRBJ2-2; tentative D call: TRBD1 (5 bases). Germline lookup yields CDR1 SQVTM and CDR2 ANQGSEA. The V end lost 2 bases, the J end lost 0 bases, and 7 bases lay between the germline ends. This CDR3 contains 14 residues. The DNA for the CDR3 is TGCAGCGTTGAACAGGGAACGAACACCGGGGAGCTGTTTTTT. Residues: CSVEQGTNTGELFF.

The V gene is TRBV20-1, the J gene TRBJ2-1, with unresolved D. This CDR3 has 10 residues. V was shortened by 6 bases and J by 7 bases, with 7 bases between the two germline ends. From germline, CDR1 is DFQATT and CDR2 SNEGSKA (reference sequence). In DNA, the CDR3 is TGCAGTGCCTCAGATAATGAGCAGTTCTTC. Encoded protein: CSASDNEQFF.

The V gene is TRBV7-2, the J gene TRBJ2-5, with TRBD1 matching over 7 bases. Germline V gene lookup returns CDR1 SGHTA and CDR2 FQGNSA. The CDR3 runs 14 residues. Losses at the gene ends were 1 base for V and 5 bases for J; bases not matched to a gene: 4. CDR3 region: CASSLGVQGETQYF. CDR3 nucleotides: TGTGCCAGCAGCTTAGGAGTACAGGGGGAGACCCAGTACTTC.

The chain is built from TRBV25-1 and TRBJ2-3; TRBD2 aligns across 10 bases. CDR3 length: 16 residues. With V trimmed by 3 bases and J by 7 bases, 10 bases remained unmatched. Germline loops: CDR1 MGHDK, CDR2 SYGVNS. The CDR3 region has the DNA TGTGCCAGCAGTGACTCAGTGATTACTAGCGGGAATACGCAGTATTTT. It codes for CASSDSVITSGNTQYF.

V gene TRBV12-5 combines with J gene TRBJ2-2; TRBD1 is a possible D gene (6 bases). From germline, CDR1 is LGHNT and CDR2 FRNRAP. V shed 5 bases and J shed 2 bases, with 18 bases lying between them. This CDR3 has 17 residues. Here the CDR3 DNA reads TGTGCTAGTGGTACCCTACATGGGGGCCGTAACACCGGGGAGCTGTTTTTT. Translated: CASGTLHGGRNTGELFF.

V usage is TRBV6-6 and J usage is TRBJ2-7; D is possibly TRBD2 (6 bases). There are 14 residues in the CDR3. The ends were cut back, 2 bases at V and 5 bases at J, with 13 bases in the middle. Per the germline V gene, CDR1 is MNHNY and CDR2 is SVGAGI (reference sequence). As DNA, the CDR3 is TGTGCCAGCAGTTACCTGGGGGTAGCGGACGAGCAGTACTTC. It yields the protein CASSYLGVADEQYF.

The chain uses TRBV29-1 and TRBJ2-7, with 10 bases matching TRBD1. Germline trimming cut 6 bases from V and 2 bases from J; bases unmatched to any gene: 1. This CDR3 region has 12 residues. In germline, CDR1 is SQVTM, CDR2 ANQGSEA. CDR3 region: CSVGTGAYEQYF. The CDR3 coding sequence is TGCAGCGTGGGGACAGGGGCCTACGAGCAGTACTTC.

V is TRBV10-3 and J is TRBJ2-3; the match to TRBD2 covers 10 bases. The V and J ends lost 10 bases and 2 bases, in that order; junction bases with no gene match: 9. Germline V gene data show CDR1 as ENHRY and CDR2 as SYGVKD. The CDR3 extends over 15 amino acids. CDR3 sequence reads: CASQLLAGLTDTQYF. Here the CDR3 DNA reads TGTGCCAGCCAACTACTAGCGGGACTCACAGATACGCAGTATTTT.

The chain couples TRBV7-3 to TRBJ1-6, with D perhaps TRBD1 (6 bases). Germline assignment: CDR1 SGHTA and CDR2 FQGTGA. Trimming cost V 5 bases and J 7 bases, with 9 bases left between them. The CDR3 is 13 residues long. CDR3 sequence reads: CASSLDRNSPLHF. The DNA of the CDR3 is TGTGCCAGCAGCCTGGACAGAAATTCACCCCTCCACTTT.

The DNA of the CDR3 is TGTGCCAGCAGCTCTTTACTACTGTCTTCGGGGGGTAGCACAGATACGCAGTATTTT. It specifies CASSSLLLSSGGSTDTQYF. V is TRBV5-6 and J is TRBJ2-3; TRBD2 agrees at 7 bases. Germline V gives CDR1 SGHDT, CDR2 YYEEEE. CDR3 size: 19 residues. V lost 3 bases, J lost 0 bases, and 16 bases stayed unmatched.

The chain has TRBV5-6 and TRBJ1-2; D might be TRBD1 (5 bases). Trimming removed 0 bases from V and 4 bases from J, with 10 bases in between. This CDR3 is built from 14 residues. Germline V gene sequence: CDR1 SGHDT, CDR2 YYEEEE. In nucleotides, the CDR3 is TGTGCCAGCAGCTTGGGCAGGGTTAGCTATGGCTACACCTTC. Translating it yields CASSLGRVSYGYTF.

The chain joins TRBV6-1 to TRBJ2-7, with a tentative D call TRBD1 (6 bases). Trimming removed 6 bases from V and 4 bases from J, with 10 bases in between. Germline-derived CDR1 and CDR2 are MNHNS and SASEGT. The CDR3 contains 12 residues. CDR3 DNA: TGTGCCAGCAGACGGGACAAGTACGAGCAGTACTTC. Encoded protein: CASRRDKYEQYF.

The chain recombines TRBV9 with TRBJ2-2; D remains ambiguous. V shed 0 bases and J shed 0 bases, with 9 bases lying between them. The germline gives CDR1 SGDLS, CDR2 YYNGEE. This CDR3 contains 16 residues. The CDR3 bases are TGTGCCAGCAGCGTAGCTCGCACTACGAACACCGGGGAGCTGTTTTTT. Amino acids: CASSVARTTNTGELFF.

This clone showed up just once. This rearrangement joins TRBV2 to TRBJ2-5, with a tentative D call TRBD2 (5 bases). The J call is in doubt because the DNA end fits TRBJ2-7 better. Germline V lookup: CDR1 SNHLY, CDR2 FYNNEI. The CDR3 runs to 11 residues. The CDR3 coding sequence is TGTGCCACCGAGAGGGACTACGAGCAGTACTTC. Amino acids: CATERDYEQYF.